This TCR beta chain was profiled in a study of tumor-infiltrating lymphocytes in localized non-small cell lung cancer. Findings and caveats of the study: Available tissue quantity limited TCR sequencing to a patient subset.

With respect to this clone: Its antigen is currently unknown.

The CDR3 covers 13 residues. Per the germline V gene, CDR1 is GTSNPN and CDR2 is SVGIG (reference sequence). V shed 3 bases and J shed 8 bases, with 13 bases lying between them. Clones were sequenced by immunoSEQ multiplex PCR, and TCRdb holds only the in-frame ones, with some missing. The table shows fewer than 8,500 clones, with about 79% occurring only once. This clonotype originated in a human donor with non-small cell lung cancer. Input material: uninvolved lung tissue not adjacent to the tumor. V is TRBV30 and J is TRBJ1-4; tentative D call: TRBD1 (6 bases). CDR3 in amino acids: CAWSRGTGEKLFF. In DNA form, the CDR3 reads TGTGCCTGGAGCAGGGGTACTGGGGAAAAACTGTTTTTT.